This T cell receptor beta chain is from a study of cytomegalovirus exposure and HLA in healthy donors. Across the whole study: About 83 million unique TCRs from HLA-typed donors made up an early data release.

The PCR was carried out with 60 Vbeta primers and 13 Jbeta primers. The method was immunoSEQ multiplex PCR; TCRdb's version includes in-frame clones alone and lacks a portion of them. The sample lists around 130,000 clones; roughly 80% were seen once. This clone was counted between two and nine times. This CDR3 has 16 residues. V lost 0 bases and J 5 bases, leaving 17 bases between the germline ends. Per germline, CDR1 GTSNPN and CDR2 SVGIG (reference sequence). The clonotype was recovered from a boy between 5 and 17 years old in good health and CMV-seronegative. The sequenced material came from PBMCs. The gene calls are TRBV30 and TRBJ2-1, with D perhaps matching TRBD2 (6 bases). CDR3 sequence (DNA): TGTGCCTGGAGTGTCGGGGACTCCATTCCCCACAATGAGCAGTTCTTC. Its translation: CAWSVGDSIPHNEQFF. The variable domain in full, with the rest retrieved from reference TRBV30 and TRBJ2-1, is SQTIHQWPATLVQPVGSPLSLECTVEGTSNPNLYWYRQAAGRGLQLLFYSVGIGQISSEVPQNLSASRPQDRQFILSSKKLLLSDSGFYLCAWSVGDSIPHNEQFFGPGTRLTVL.